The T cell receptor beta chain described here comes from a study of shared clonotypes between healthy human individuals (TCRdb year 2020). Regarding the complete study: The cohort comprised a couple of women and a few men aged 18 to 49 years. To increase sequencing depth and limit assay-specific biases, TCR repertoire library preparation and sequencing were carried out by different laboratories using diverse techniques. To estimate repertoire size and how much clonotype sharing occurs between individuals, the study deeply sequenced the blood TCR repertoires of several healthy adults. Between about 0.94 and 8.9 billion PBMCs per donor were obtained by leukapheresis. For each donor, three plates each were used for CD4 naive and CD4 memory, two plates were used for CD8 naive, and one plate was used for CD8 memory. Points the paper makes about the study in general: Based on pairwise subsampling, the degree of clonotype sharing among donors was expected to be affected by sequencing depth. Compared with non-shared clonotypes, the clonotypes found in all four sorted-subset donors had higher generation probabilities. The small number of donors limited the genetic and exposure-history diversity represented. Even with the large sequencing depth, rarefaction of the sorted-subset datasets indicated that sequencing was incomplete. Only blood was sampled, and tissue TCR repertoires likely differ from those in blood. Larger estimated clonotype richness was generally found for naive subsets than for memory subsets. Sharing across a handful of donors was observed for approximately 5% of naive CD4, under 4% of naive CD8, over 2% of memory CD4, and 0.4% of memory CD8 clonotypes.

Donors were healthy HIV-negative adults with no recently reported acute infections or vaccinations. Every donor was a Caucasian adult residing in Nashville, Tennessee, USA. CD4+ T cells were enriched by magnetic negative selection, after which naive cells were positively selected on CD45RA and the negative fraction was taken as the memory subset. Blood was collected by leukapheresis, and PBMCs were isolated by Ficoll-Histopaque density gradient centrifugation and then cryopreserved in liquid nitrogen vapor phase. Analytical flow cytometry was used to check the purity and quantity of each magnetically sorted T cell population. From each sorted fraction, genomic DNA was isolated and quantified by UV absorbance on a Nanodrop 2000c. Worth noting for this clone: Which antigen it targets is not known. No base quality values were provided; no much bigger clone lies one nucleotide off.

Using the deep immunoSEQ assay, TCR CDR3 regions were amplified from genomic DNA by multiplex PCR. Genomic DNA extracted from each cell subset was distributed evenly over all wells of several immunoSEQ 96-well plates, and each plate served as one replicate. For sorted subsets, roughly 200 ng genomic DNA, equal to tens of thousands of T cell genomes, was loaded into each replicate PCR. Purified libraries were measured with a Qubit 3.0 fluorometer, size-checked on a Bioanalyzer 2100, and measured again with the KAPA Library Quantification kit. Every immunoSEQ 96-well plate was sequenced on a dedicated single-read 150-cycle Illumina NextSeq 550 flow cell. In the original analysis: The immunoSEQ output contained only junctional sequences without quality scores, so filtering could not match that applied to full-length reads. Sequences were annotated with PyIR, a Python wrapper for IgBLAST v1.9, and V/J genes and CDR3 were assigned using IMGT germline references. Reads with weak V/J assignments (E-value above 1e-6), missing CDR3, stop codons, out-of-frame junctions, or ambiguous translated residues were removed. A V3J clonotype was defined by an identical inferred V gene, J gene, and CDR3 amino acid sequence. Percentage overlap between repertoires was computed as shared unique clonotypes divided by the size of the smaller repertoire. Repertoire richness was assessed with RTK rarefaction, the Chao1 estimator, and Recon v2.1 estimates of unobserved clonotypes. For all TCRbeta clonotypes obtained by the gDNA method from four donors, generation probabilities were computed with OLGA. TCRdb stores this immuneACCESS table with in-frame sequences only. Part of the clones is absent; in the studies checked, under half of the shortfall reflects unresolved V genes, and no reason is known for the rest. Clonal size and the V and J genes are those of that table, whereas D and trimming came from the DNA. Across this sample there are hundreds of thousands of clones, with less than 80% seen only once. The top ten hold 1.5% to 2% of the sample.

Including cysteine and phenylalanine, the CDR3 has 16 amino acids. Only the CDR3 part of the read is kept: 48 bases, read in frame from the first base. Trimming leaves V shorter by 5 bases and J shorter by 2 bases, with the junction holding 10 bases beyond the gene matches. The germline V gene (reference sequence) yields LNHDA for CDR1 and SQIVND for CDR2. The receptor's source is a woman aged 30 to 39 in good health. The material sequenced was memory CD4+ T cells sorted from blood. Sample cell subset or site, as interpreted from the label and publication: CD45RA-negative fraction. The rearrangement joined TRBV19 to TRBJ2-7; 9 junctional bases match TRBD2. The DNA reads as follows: TGTGCCAGTAGTGACCTTGGGACTAGCCTGACCTACGAGCAGTACTTC. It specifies CASSDLGTSLTYEQYF.